This T cell receptor (beta chain) was obtained from a study of cytomegalovirus exposure and HLA in healthy donors. PCR employed 60 Vbeta and 13 Jbeta primers. The repertoire was sequenced with immunoSEQ multiplex PCR; TCRdb's copy has only in-frame clones and lacks some. This table holds 200,000 or so clones, around 80% found once. This CDR3 spans 10 amino acids. With 6 bases removed from V and 3 bases from J, the gap between germline ends came to 5 bases. In germline, CDR1 is SQVTM, CDR2 ANQGSEA. The TCR comes from a man aged 40-50 years in good health and CMV-seropositive. The material sequenced was PBMCs. The chain couples TRBV29-1 to TRBJ1-1; D gene uncertain. The CDR3 reads CSVHDTEAFF. The DNA for the CDR3 is TGCAGCGTCCATGACACTGAAGCTTTCTTT.